This T cell receptor (beta chain) came from a study of T cells after yellow fever vaccination. TCRdb called the 5' RACE reads again in MiXCR, with one record for every CDR3 protein. The sample includes about 320,000 distinct CDR3 sequences, approximately 4% seen only once; the top ten take roughly 21%. The CDR3 contains 13 residues. The ends were cut back, 4 bases at V and 4 bases at J, with 11 bases in the middle. Germline values: CDR1 SGHDT, CDR2 YYEEEE. This clonotype came up many times. The clonotype comes from a young man who received the YFV17D yellow fever vaccine. This rearrangement joins TRBV5-6 to TRBJ1-2; no definite D call. The source material was PBMCs, sampled 15 days after the yellow fever booster vaccination. CDR3 amino acids: CASSPDVGYGYTF. CDR3 sequence (DNA): TGTGCCAGCAGCCCCGACGTAGGCTATGGCTACACCTTC.